The 13 T cell receptor beta chains in this list originate from one sample, sequenced in a study of cytomegalovirus exposure and HLA in healthy donors. Both 60 Vbeta primers and 13 Jbeta primers went into the PCR. Data came from immunoSEQ multiplex PCR; TCRdb stores just in-frame clones and leaves some out. Its table records some 70,000 clones. The sample was PBMCs. Receptors originate from a female donor in good health and CMV-seropositive.

This sequence joins TRBV7-2 and TRBJ2-1; 8 nucleotides match TRBD2. V was pared by 2 bases and J by 4 bases, with 7 bases of the junction left unmatched. The CDR3 covers 16 residues. The germline CDR1 and CDR2 sequences are SGHTA and FQGNSA. CDR3 in DNA: TGTGCCAGCAGCTTATCCTTAGCGGGGTTGTACAATGAGCAGTTCTTC. It translates to CASSLSLAGLYNEQFF.

The chain uses TRBV29-1 and TRBJ2-7; D is possibly TRBD1 (5 bases). The CDR3 sequence is 14 residues long. The V gene's germline CDR1 is SQVTM and CDR2 ANQGSEA. V was shortened by 7 bases and J by 5 bases, with 21 bases between the two germline ends. Here the CDR3 reads CSARVDRSLNEQYF. CDR3 nucleotides: TGCAGCGCCCGGGTCGACAGATCTCTGAACGAGCAGTACTTC.

The gene calls are TRBV9 and TRBJ1-2; TRBD1 matches at 11 bases. Trimming took 3 bases from V and 6 from J; bases not matched to a gene: 7. This CDR3 is 15 amino acids long. Germline CDR1 is SGDLS and CDR2 is YYNGEE. For the CDR3, the DNA is TGTGCCAGCAGCGGCCCGGGACAGGGGGACCATGGCTACACCTTC. As protein: CASSGPGQGDHGYTF.

This chain links TRBV6-1 with TRBJ1-2; tentatively, D is TRBD1 (6 bases). The V end was cut by 5 bases, the J end by 1 base, with 8 bases between. The germline V gene has CDR1 MNHNS and CDR2 SASEGT. The CDR3 has 13 amino acids. The CDR3 is CASSLDSNYGYTF. The CDR3 bases are TGTGCCAGCAGTCTGGACAGTAACTATGGCTACACCTTC.

As DNA, the CDR3 is TGTGCCACATCACAGGGTAGGGGTCTGCTTCCCGATGGCTACACCTTC. Its translation: CATSQGRGLLPDGYTF. The chain uses TRBV19 and TRBJ1-2; D perhaps matches TRBD1 (6 bases). CDR1 LNHDA and CDR2 SQIVND come from the germline V gene (reference sequence). The V end was cut by 10 bases, the J end by 6 bases, with 27 bases between. This CDR3 is 16 amino acids long.

The genes are TRBV5-1 and TRBJ2-7, with TRBD1 identical over 9 bases. CDR3 size: 15 residues. After removal of 3 bases from V and 7 bases from J, the junction contained 11 bases not matched to a gene. The germline V gene has CDR1 SGHRS and CDR2 YFSETQ. The CDR3 bases are TGCGCCAGCAGCTCTGATGTGACAGGGGGGAGTGAGCAGTACTTC. It codes for CASSSDVTGGSEQYF.

The chain is built from TRBV4-3 and TRBJ2-3; 8 positions match TRBD2. The CDR3 loop spans 16 amino acids. The V gene end was trimmed by 0 bases and the J gene end by 3 bases; junction bases not matched to a gene: 5. Germline V gene sequence: CDR1 LGHNA, CDR2 YSLEER. CDR3 nucleotide sequence: TGCGCCAGCAGCCAAGATCCGCCTAGCGGGACAGATACGCAGTATTTT. This codes for CASSQDPPSGTDTQYF.

This chain connects TRBV18 to TRBJ2-3, with 13 positions matching TRBD2. This CDR3 contains 17 residues. Germline V CDR1 and CDR2: KGHSH, LQKENI. Trimming at V came to 5 bases and at J to 3 bases, leaving 8 bases not matched to a gene. CDR3: CASSYTGTSGVTDTQYF. The CDR3 DNA sequence: TGTGCCAGCTCATATACCGGGACTAGCGGGGTAACAGATACGCAGTATTTT.

The chain has TRBV19 and TRBJ2-5, with no clear D. CDR1 is LNHDA and CDR2 is SQIVND in the germline V gene (reference sequence). V dropped 7 bases and J dropped 3 bases, with 15 bases sitting between them. The CDR3 length is 14 residues. For the CDR3, the DNA is TGTGCCAGTACCCGAGGCGGCGGAAAAGAGACCCAGTACTTC. This translates into CASTRGGGKETQYF.

This chain links TRBV19 with TRBJ2-5, with D possibly matching TRBD1 (6 bases). The assigned J gene may be wrong: the sequence end matches TRBJ2-7 better. The CDR3 has 18 residues. The germline V gene has CDR1 LNHDA and CDR2 SQIVND (reference sequence). CDR3: CASSIGWGSTGPTYEQYF. As DNA, the CDR3 is TGTGCCAGTAGTATCGGTTGGGGCTCGACAGGACCAACCTACGAGCAGTACTTC.

This sequence joins TRBV5-1 and TRBJ2-5; tentatively, D is TRBD1 (5 bases). The J call may be incorrect, as the DNA end agrees better with TRBJ2-7. There are 14 residues in the CDR3. Germline values: CDR1 SGHRS, CDR2 YFSETQ. The CDR3 nucleotides are TGCGCCAGCAGCTATCGACAGCGAGCCTACGAGCAGTACTTC. Its translation is CASSYRQRAYEQYF.

This chain joins TRBV29-1 and TRBJ1-1; D remains ambiguous. The ends were cut back, 3 bases at V and 1 base at J, with 6 bases in the middle. Germline V gene sequence: CDR1 SQVTM, CDR2 ANQGSEA. The length of the CDR3 is 12 residues. Here the CDR3 DNA reads TGCAGCGTTGACAGGCGGAACACTGAAGCTTTCTTT. Protein sequence: CSVDRRNTEAFF.

The chain joins TRBV9 to TRBJ2-1; 11 positions match TRBD2. Germline lookup yields CDR1 SGDLS and CDR2 YYNGEE. There are 14 residues in the CDR3. The V gene end was trimmed by 4 bases and the J gene end by 9 bases; junction bases not matched to a gene: 6. CDR3: CASSSSGRAGEQFF. For the CDR3, the DNA is TGTGCCAGCAGCAGTAGCGGGAGGGCGGGTGAGCAGTTCTTC.